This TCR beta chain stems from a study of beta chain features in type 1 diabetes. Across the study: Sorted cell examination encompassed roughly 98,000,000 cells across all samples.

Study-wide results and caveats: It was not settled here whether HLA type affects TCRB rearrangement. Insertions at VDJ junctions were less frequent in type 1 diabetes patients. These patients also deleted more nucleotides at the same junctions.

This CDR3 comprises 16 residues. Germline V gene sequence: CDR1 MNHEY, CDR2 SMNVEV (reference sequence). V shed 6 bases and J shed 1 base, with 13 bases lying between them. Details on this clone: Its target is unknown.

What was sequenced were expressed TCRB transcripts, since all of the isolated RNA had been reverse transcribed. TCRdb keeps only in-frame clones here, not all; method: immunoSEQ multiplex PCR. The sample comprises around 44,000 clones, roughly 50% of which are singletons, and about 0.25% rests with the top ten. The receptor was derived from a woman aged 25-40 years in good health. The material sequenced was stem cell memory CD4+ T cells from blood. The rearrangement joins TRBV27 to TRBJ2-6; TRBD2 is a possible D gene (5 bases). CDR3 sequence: CASRPFPGSGANVLTF. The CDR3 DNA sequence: TGTGCCAGCAGGCCCTTCCCGGGGTCTGGGGCCAACGTCCTGACTTTC.